This T cell receptor (beta chain) was captured in a study of T cell responses to AZD1222 COVID-19 vaccine. The sample holds one count of this clone. Germline CDR1 and CDR2: MNHNS and SASEGT. CDR3 size: 14 residues. With 3 bases removed from V and 4 bases from J, the gap between germline ends came to 12 bases. Sequenced by immunoSEQ multiplex PCR; TCRdb stores in-frame clones only, minus some. The repertoire has around 140,000 clones, approximately 93% of them found once; the top ten carry around 12%. The chain uses TRBV6-1 and TRBJ1-1; D perhaps matches TRBD1 (5 bases). Sequencing was performed on peripheral blood, taken after recovery from COVID-19. The TCR originated in an adult who had recovered from COVID-19. The chain's CDR3 is CASSDWQGPTEAFF. CDR3 DNA: TGTGCCAGCAGTGATTGGCAGGGCCCCACTGAAGCTTTCTTT.